The 4 T cell receptor beta chains in this list originate from one sample, sequenced in a study of T cells after yellow fever vaccination. A single record per CDR3 protein comes from TCRdb applying MiXCR to the 5' RACE reads. Of over 300,000 distinct CDR3 sequences in the sample, around 7.3% were seen once. The specimen was PBMCs, collected roughly 47 days after the first yellow fever vaccination. These receptor sequences come from a man aged 18 to 29 who received the YFV17D yellow fever vaccine.

The V gene is TRBV5-1, the J gene TRBJ2-3, with no clear D. The CDR3 spans 15 residues. The V and J ends lost 4 bases and 1 base respectively, with 13 bases between them. In germline, CDR1 is SGHRS, CDR2 YFSETQ. The CDR3 protein is CASSVTNLGTDTQYF. CDR3 sequence (DNA): TGCGCCAGCAGCGTGACAAATTTGGGCACAGATACGCAGTATTTT.

A few counts support this clonotype. This chain uses TRBV20-1 with TRBJ1-6; no clear D. Germline values: CDR1 DFQATT, CDR2 SNEGSKA (reference sequence). Trimming left V 3 bases short and J 0 bases short, with 6 bases between. There are 14 residues in the CDR3. CDR3 protein: CSARRVSYNSPLHF. CDR3 bases: TGCAGTGCTAGGAGAGTCTCCTATAATTCACCCCTCCACTTT.

This clonotype was seen a handful of times. This chain connects TRBV12-3 or TRBV12-4 to TRBJ1-2, with 10 bases identical to TRBD1. This CDR3 is 15 amino acids long. The J segment lost 6 bases and the V segment lost 6 bases, leaving 10 bases of the junction unmatched. The DNA for the CDR3 is TGTGCCAGCAGCCTTCCCGGGACAGGGGCCGATGGCTACACCTTC. Amino acids: CASSLPGTGADGYTF.

This sequence joins TRBV18 and TRBJ2-7, with TRBD2 identical over 8 bases. This CDR3 has 16 residues. The germline V gene encodes CDR1 KGHSH and CDR2 LQKENI. V trimming: 3 bases; J trimming: 3 bases; junction bases outside the gene matches: 10. CDR3 in amino acids: CASSPRAALADYEQYF. In DNA, the CDR3 is TGTGCCAGCTCACCCAGGGCGGCACTAGCGGACTACGAGCAGTACTTC.